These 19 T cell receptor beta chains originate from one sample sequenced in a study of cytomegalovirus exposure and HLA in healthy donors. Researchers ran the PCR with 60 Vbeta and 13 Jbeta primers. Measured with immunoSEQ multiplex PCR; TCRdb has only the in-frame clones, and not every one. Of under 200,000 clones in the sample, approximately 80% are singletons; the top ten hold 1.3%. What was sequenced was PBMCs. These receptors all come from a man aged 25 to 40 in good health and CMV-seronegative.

The CDR3 coding sequence is TGTGCCAGCTCACCGAAGCGGACAGGGGGGGGTTTGGAGACCCAGTACTTC. The encoded protein is CASSPKRTGGGLETQYF. The chain has TRBV18 and TRBJ2-5; TRBD1 matches 10 bases. The CDR3 runs 17 residues. Germline V lookup: CDR1 KGHSH, CDR2 LQKENI. The J segment lost 5 bases and the V segment lost 3 bases, leaving 12 bases of the junction unmatched.

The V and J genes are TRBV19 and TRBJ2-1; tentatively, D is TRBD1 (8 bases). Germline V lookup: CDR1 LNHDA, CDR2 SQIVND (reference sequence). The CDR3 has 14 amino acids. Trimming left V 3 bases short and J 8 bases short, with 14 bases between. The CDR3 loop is CASSIRTGRDEQFF. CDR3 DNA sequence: TGTGCCAGTAGTATTAGGACAGGGAGGGATGAGCAGTTCTTC.

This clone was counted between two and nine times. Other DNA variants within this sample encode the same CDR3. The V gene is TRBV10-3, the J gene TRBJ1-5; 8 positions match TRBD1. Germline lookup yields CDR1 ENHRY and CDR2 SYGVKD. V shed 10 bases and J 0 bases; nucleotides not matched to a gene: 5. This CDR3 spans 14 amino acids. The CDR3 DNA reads TGTGCCAGTTCGACAGGGGATAGCAATCAGCCCCAGCATTTT. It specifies CASSTGDSNQPQHF.

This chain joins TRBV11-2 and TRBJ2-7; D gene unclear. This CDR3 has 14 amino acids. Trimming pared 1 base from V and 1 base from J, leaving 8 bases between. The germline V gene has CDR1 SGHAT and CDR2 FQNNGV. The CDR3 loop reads CASSLAVLSYEQYF. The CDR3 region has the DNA TGTGCCAGCAGCTTAGCAGTTTTATCCTACGAGCAGTACTTC.

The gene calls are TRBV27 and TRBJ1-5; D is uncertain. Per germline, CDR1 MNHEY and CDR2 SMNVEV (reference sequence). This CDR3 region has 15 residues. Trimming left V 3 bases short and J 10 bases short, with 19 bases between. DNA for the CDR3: TGTGCCAGCAGTTTGACGGGTGGCTTCCATGCACCCCAGCATTTT. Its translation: CASSLTGGFHAPQHF.

The CDR3 DNA reads TGTGCCAGCAGTGAGTCAGGCCTATCGGGGTGGAATACGCAGTATTTT. This sequence encodes CASSESGLSGWNTQYF. The chain couples TRBV6-1 to TRBJ2-3, with D possibly being TRBD2 (5 bases). The germline gives CDR1 MNHNS, CDR2 SASEGT. Trimming left V 3 bases short and J 7 bases short, with 20 bases between. There are 16 residues in the CDR3.

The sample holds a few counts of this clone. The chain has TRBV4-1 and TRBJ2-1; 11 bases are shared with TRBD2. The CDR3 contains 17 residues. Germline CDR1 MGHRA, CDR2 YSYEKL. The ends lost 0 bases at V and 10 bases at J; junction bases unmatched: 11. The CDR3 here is CASSQDPSGRPRFEQFF. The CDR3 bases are TGCGCCAGCAGCCAAGATCCTAGCGGGAGGCCCCGGTTCGAGCAGTTCTTC.

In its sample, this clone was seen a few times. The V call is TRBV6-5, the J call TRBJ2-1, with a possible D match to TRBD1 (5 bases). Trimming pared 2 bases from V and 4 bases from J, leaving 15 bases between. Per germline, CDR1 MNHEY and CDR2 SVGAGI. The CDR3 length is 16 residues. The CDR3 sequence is CASSYKGAHPYNEQFF. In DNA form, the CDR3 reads TGTGCCAGCAGTTACAAAGGGGCACATCCGTACAATGAGCAGTTCTTC.

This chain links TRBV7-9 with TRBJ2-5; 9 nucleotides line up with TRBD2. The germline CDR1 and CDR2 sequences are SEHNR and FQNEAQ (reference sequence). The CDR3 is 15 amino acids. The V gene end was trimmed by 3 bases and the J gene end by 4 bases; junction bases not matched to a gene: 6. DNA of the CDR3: TGTGCCAGCAGCTTGGGTAGCGGGGGTTCAGAGACCCAGTACTTC. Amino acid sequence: CASSLGSGGSETQYF.

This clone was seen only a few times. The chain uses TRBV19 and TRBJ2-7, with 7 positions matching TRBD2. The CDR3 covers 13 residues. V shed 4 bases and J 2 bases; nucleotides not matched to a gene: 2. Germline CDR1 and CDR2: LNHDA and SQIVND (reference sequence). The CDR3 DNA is TGTGCCAGTAGTACTAGCGGCCCCTACGAGCAGTACTTC. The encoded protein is CASSTSGPYEQYF. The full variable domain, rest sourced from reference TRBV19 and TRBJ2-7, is DGGITQSPKYLFRKEGQNVTLSCEQNLNHDAMYWYRQDPGQGLRLIYYSQIVNDFQKGDIAEGYSVSREKKESFPLTVTSAQKNPTAFYLCASSTSGPYEQYFGPGTRLTVT.

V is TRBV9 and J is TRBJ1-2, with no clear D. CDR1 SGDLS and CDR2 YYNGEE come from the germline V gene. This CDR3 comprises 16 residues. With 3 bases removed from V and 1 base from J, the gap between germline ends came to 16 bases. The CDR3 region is CASSARTASNNYGYTF. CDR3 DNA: TGTGCCAGCAGCGCCCGGACCGCTAGCAATAACTATGGCTACACCTTC.

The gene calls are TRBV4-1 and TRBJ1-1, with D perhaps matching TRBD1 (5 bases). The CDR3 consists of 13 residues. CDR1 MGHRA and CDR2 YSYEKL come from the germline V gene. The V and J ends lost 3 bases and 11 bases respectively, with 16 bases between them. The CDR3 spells CASSHLGVAVAFF. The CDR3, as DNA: TGCGCCAGCAGCCACCTAGGGGTCGCGGTGGCTTTCTTT.

The CDR3: CASSLIPARQPQHF. CDR3 bases: TGTGCCAGCAGTTTAATTCCGGCTCGACAACCCCAGCATTTT. The V call is TRBV28, the J call TRBJ1-5, with no clear D. Trimming shortened V by 2 bases and J by 10 bases, and 15 bases separated the two germline ends. CDR3 length: 14 residues. Germline V gives CDR1 MDHEN, CDR2 SYDVKM. The variable domain in full, completed from reference TRBV28 and TRBJ1-5, reads DVKVTQSSRYLVKRTGEKVFLECVQDMDHENMFWYRQDPGLGLRLIYFSYDVKMKEKGDIPEGYSVSREKKERFSLILESASTNQTSMYLCASSLIPARQPQHFGDGTRLSIL.

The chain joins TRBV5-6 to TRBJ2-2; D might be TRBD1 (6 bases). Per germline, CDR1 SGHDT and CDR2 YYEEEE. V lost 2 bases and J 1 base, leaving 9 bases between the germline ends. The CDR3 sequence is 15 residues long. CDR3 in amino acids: CASSFQGLNTGELFF. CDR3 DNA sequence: TGTGCCAGCAGCTTTCAGGGGTTGAACACCGGGGAGCTGTTTTTT.

CDR3 protein: CASTTDREYTQYF. CDR3 sequence (DNA): TGTGCCAGCACCACGGACAGGGAATATACGCAGTATTTT. V is TRBV28 and J is TRBJ2-3; 8 bases map to TRBD1. Germline V gives CDR1 MDHEN, CDR2 SYDVKM. J gave up 7 bases and V 7 bases, and 7 bases lay outside the gene matches. This CDR3 contains 13 residues.

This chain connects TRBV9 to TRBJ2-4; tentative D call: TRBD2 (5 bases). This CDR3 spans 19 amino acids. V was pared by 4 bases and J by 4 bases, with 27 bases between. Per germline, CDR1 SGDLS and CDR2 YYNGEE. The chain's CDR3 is CASSPSESGRALSKNIQYF. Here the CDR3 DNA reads TGTGCCAGCAGCCCCAGTGAGAGCGGAAGAGCCCTGTCTAAAAACATTCAGTACTTC.

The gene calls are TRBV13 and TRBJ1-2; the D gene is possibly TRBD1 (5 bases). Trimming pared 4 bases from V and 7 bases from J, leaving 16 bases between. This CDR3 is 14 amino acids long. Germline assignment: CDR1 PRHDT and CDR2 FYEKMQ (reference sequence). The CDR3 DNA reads TGTGCCAGCAGCTCCCCGGGACTCGGGCTTGGCTACACCTTC. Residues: CASSSPGLGLGYTF.

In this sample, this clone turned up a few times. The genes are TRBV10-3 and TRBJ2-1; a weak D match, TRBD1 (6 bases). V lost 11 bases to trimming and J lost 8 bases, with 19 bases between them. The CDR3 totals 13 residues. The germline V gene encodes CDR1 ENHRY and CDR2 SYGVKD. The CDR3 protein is CASKADAGDEQFF. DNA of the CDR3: TGTGCCTCGAAGGCAGATGCAGGGGATGAGCAGTTCTTC.

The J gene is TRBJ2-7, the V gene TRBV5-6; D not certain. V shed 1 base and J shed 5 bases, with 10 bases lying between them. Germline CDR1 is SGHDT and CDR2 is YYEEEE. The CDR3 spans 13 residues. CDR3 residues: CASSLSEVHEQYF. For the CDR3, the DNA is TGTGCCAGCAGCTTGTCAGAGGTCCACGAGCAGTACTTC.